This T cell receptor beta chain was sequenced for a study of T cells in Graves' hyperthyroidism and ophthalmopathy. Regarding the study as a whole: Most thyroid clonotypes expanded above 0.001 appeared in blood too. In the analysis, a 13 V-J model separated ophthalmopathy from stable hyperthyroidism. Onset of ophthalmopathy came a median 6.5 months after the model predicted it.

Germline CDR1 and CDR2: LGHNT and FRNRAP. CDR3 size: 12 residues. Stable disease denoted Graves' hyperthyroidism without ophthalmopathy progression within 18 months. As concerns this clonotype: As yet, its antigen is unknown. Since a much larger clone is just one base distant, this may be a read error.

TCR beta CDR3 regions were amplified from RNA transcripts. Initially, a first-round RT-PCR of the TCR CDR3 employed the HTBI primer set. TCRdb analysed the multiplex PCR reads with MiXCR anew, one entry per CDR3 protein. The sample lists roughly 570,000 distinct CDR3 sequences, 46% occurring once. The sequence came from a woman between 18 and 29 years old with Graves' hyperthyroidism. The chain combines TRBV12-5 with TRBJ2-2; no clear D. Sample: peripheral blood or thyroid tissue (not recorded which). DNA of the CDR3: TGTGCTGGTGGTCTCAGTACCGGGGAGCTGTTTTTT. Translation gives CAGGLSTGELFF.